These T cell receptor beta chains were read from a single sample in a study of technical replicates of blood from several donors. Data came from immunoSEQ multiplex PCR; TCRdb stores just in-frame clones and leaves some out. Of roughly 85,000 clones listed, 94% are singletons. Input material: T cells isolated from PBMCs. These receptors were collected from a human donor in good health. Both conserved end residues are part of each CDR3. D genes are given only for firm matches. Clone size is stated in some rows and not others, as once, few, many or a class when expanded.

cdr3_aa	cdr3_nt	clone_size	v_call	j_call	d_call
CASSSPGQNTGELFF	TGTGCCAGCAGCTCTCCGGGACAGAACACCGGGGAGCTGTTTTTT	-	TRBV7-9	TRBJ2-2	-
CAISEGRGLLYEQFF	TGTGCCATCAGTGAGGGAAGGGGGCTCCTCTATGAGCAGTTCTTC	-	TRBV10-3	TRBJ2-1	TRBD1
CASSLNKNTEAFF	TGTGCCAGCAGCCTCAACAAGAACACTGAAGCTTTCTTT	-	TRBV7-3	TRBJ1-1	-
CASSQYHGSYEQYF	TGCGCCAGCAGTCAATACCACGGCTCCTACGAGCAGTACTTC	-	TRBV23-1	TRBJ2-7	-
CASSFASPYNEQFF	TGTGCCAGCAGCTTCGCCAGTCCCTACAATGAGCAGTTCTTC	-	TRBV5-6	TRBJ2-1	-
CAWSDELDQPQHF	TGTGCCTGGAGTGACGAATTAGATCAGCCCCAGCATTTT	-	TRBV30	TRBJ1-5	-
CASSTPHTSGYGYTF	TGTGCCAGCAGTACGCCTCACACGTCAGGCTATGGCTACACCTTC	-	TRBV6-5	TRBJ1-2	-
CASSPGSGNIQYF	TGTGCCAGTAGTCCCGGGTCAGGGAACATTCAGTACTTC	-	TRBV19	TRBJ2-4	-
CASSFGGYSYEQYF	TGTGCCAGCAGTTTCGGCGGGTACTCCTACGAGCAGTACTTC	-	TRBV28	TRBJ2-7	-
CASSPSRGGATDTQYF	TGTGCCAGCAGCCCATCACGGGGGGGCGCCACAGATACGCAGTATTTT	once	TRBV27	TRBJ2-3	TRBD2
CASSTAAGRTYEQYF	TGTGCCAGTAGTACCGCAGCGGGACGAACCTACGAGCAGTACTTC	many	TRBV19	TRBJ2-7	TRBD2
CASSLVSGQGSGYTF	TGCGCCAGCAGCTTGGTCTCAGGACAAGGGTCTGGCTACACCTTC	-	TRBV5-1	TRBJ1-2	-
CASSSQTSGSVETQYF	TGCGCCAGCAGCTCTCAGACTAGCGGGAGTGTGGAGACCCAGTACTTC	-	TRBV5-1	TRBJ2-5	TRBD2
CASSHPGNNTEAFF	TGTGCCAGCAGCCATCCGGGAAACAACACTGAAGCTTTCTTT	-	TRBV7-3	TRBJ1-1	-
CASNPRDFNNEQFF	TGTGCCAGCAACCCCCGGGACTTCAACAATGAGCAGTTCTTC	once	TRBV5-4	TRBJ2-1	-
CASRQASAEAFF	TGTGCCAGCAGACAGGCCTCGGCTGAAGCTTTCTTT	-	TRBV2	TRBJ1-1	-
CASSDGQGSNEKLFF	TGCGCCAGCAGCGACGGCCAGGGTTCTAATGAAAAACTGTTTTTT	-	TRBV5-1	TRBJ1-4	-
CASSQGQGSYEQYF	TGCGCCAGCAGCCAAGGACAGGGGTCCTACGAGCAGTACTTC	once	TRBV4-1	TRBJ2-7	TRBD1
CASSYRVAGAYEQYF	TGTGCCAGCAGTTACCGCGTAGCGGGGGCCTACGAGCAGTACTTC	-	TRBV6-5	TRBJ2-7	TRBD2